This T cell receptor beta chain was documented in a study of shared clonotypes between healthy human individuals. Only in-frame clones appear in the TCRdb table, and some are missing; sequencing was by immunoSEQ multiplex PCR. This sample has roughly 2.2 million clones, with more than 85% found just once. The CDR3 spans 15 residues. V was cut by 0 bases and J by 3 bases, with 11 bases left in between. From germline, CDR1 is SNHLY and CDR2 FYNNEI. Comment on this clone: Its matching antigen is unknown.

General study points: Researchers sampled blood only, noting tissue repertoires likely differ. On the whole, naive subsets had larger estimated richness than memory subsets had. Rarefaction curves obtained for sorted subsets showed sequencing incomplete despite large depth. Among donors, the sharing of clonotypes was expected to be influenced by sequencing depth.

The receptor's source is a man aged 18 to 30 in good health. Some clones in this sample may be carry-over from other donors' samples. This rearrangement joins TRBV2 to TRBJ1-1; tentatively, D is TRBD1 (5 bases). Sequenced sample: naive CD4+ T cells from PBMCs. The subset was: CD45RA+ positively selected. CDR3 amino acids: CASSEARGLDTEAFF. The CDR3 bases are TGTGCCAGCAGTGAAGCTAGGGGATTGGACACTGAAGCTTTCTTT.